These T cell receptor beta chains were read from a single sample in a study of vaccination effects on CD4 cells after COVID-19. These receptors lack a known antigen. TCRdb keeps only in-frame clones here, not all; method: immunoSEQ multiplex PCR. The sample holds 23,000 or so clones, just under 75% seen once. Specimen: CD4+ T cells from PBMCs cultured with SARS-CoV-2 spike peptides, collected before COVID-19 vaccination. The receptors were sampled from a human donor who received a COVID-19 vaccine. CDR3s include the opening cysteine and the closing phenylalanine or tryptophan. The D gene is left open where the match is weak. Not all rows give a size; the values are once, few, many and, for expanded clones, a class.

j_call | d_call | v_call | clone_size | cdr3_aa | cdr3_nt
TRBJ2-7 | - | TRBV19 | - | CASSISGLEYEQYF | TGTGCCAGTAGTATCTCGGGACTGGAGTACGAGCAGTACTTC
TRBJ2-1 | TRBD2 | TRBV19 | - | CASSFTSGGRNEQFF | TGTGCCAGTAGTTTCACTAGCGGGGGTCGGAATGAGCAGTTCTTC
TRBJ1-3 | TRBD1 | TRBV4-1 | large | CASRPDRDPRNTIYF | TGCGCCAGCAGACCCGACAGGGACCCACGAAACACCATATATTTT
TRBJ2-1 | TRBD2 | TRBV3-1/TRBV3-2 | - | CASSRKAGGPHNEQFF | TGTGCCTCCTCCCGTAAAGCGGGAGGGCCACACAATGAGCAGTTCTTC
TRBJ1-1 | - | TRBV11-2 | once | CASSNGQLNTEAFF | TGTGCCAGCAGCAATGGACAATTGAACACTGAAGCTTTCTTT
TRBJ2-5 | TRBD2 | TRBV18 | - | CASSPSSGETQYF | TGTGCCAGCTCACCCTCTAGCGGGGAGACCCAGTACTTC
TRBJ2-7 | TRBD1 | TRBV27 | medium-sized | CASSQKGTGVRDYEQYF | TGTGCCAGCAGCCAAAAGGGGACAGGGGTTCGGGACTACGAGCAGTACTTC
TRBJ2-3 | - | TRBV24-1 | - | CATSDFTDTQYF | TGTGCCACCAGTGATTTTACAGATACGCAGTATTTT
TRBJ1-1 | - | TRBV27 | - | CASSPSGRRLAFF | TGTGCCAGCAGTCCTTCGGGCAGGAGATTGGCTTTCTTT
TRBJ1-2 | TRBD1 | TRBV5-1 | - | CASSPSGEGARGYTF | TGCGCCAGCAGCCCCTCTGGGGAGGGGGCTAGGGGCTACACCTTC
TRBJ1-2 | - | TRBV19 | - | CASSILGTGPNYGYTF | TGTGCCAGTAGTATTCTCGGGACCGGGCCTAACTATGGCTACACCTTC
TRBJ1-5 | TRBD1 | TRBV6-4 | - | CASSDHGQGRGNQPQHF | TGTGCCAGCAGTGACCACGGACAGGGCAGGGGAAATCAGCCCCAGCATTTT
TRBJ2-7 | TRBD1 | TRBV27 | - | CASRWEQGDYEQYF | TGTGCCAGCAGATGGGAACAGGGGGACTACGAGCAGTACTTC
TRBJ2-7 | TRBD2 | TRBV6-5 | - | CASRLAAGYSYEQYF | TGTGCCAGCCGACTAGCGGCTGGCTACTCCTACGAGCAGTACTTC
TRBJ2-1 | - | TRBV18 | once | CASSPKASSYNEQFF | TGTGCCAGCTCGCCTAAAGCGAGCTCCTACAATGAGCAGTTCTTC
TRBJ1-2 | - | TRBV27 | few | CASSDILGGSRYTF | TGTGCCAGCAGTGATATTTTGGGGGGAAGTCGCTACACCTTC
TRBJ1-3 | TRBD1 | TRBV19 | few | CASSLRQGAFRNTIYF | TGTGCCAGTAGTCTAAGACAGGGGGCCTTTAGAAACACCATATATTTT
TRBJ2-1 | TRBD2 | TRBV24-1 | medium-sized | CATSRGGRDYNEQFF | TGTGCCACCAGTCGGGGGGGCCGAGACTACAATGAGCAGTTCTTC
TRBJ2-3 | TRBD2 | TRBV4-2 | - | CASSHWGGGDTDTQYF | TGTGCCAGCAGCCATTGGGGCGGGGGGGACACAGATACGCAGTATTTT
TRBJ2-5 | - | TRBV9 | few | CASSVGAGVGGETQYF | TGTGCCAGCAGCGTAGGGGCAGGGGTTGGGGGAGAGACCCAGTACTTC
TRBJ1-5 | TRBD1 | TRBV5-6 | - | CASSFRGGGNQPQHF | TGTGCCAGCAGTTTCCGAGGGGGCGGCAATCAGCCCCAGCATTTT
TRBJ2-7 | - | TRBV3-1/TRBV3-2 | - | CASTPRGRGFSSYEQYF | TGTGCCAGCACCCCCCGAGGCAGGGGATTTAGCTCCTACGAGCAGTACTTC
TRBJ1-2 | - | TRBV5-4 | - | CASSLSQASNYGYTF | TGTGCCAGCAGCTTGTCCCAGGCTTCTAACTATGGCTACACCTTC
TRBJ1-1 | TRBD1 | TRBV30 | once | CAWSAPDRVKEAFF | TGTGCCTGGAGTGCCCCGGACAGGGTGAAAGAAGCTTTCTTT
TRBJ2-7 | - | TRBV5-1 | - | CASRVQGGAEQYF | TGCGCCAGCAGGGTACAGGGCGGCGCGGAGCAGTACTTC
TRBJ2-7 | TRBD1 | TRBV27 | - | CASSVGTGGFYEQYF | TGTGCCAGCAGTGTGGGGACAGGGGGCTTTTACGAGCAGTACTTC
TRBJ1-1 | TRBD1 | TRBV12-5 | - | CASGLVPGTGGEDTEAFF | TGTGCTAGTGGTTTGGTACCGGGGACAGGTGGTGAGGACACTGAAGCTTTCTTT
TRBJ2-5 | - | TRBV30 | - | CAWSGQETQYF | TGTGCCTGGAGTGGCCAAGAGACCCAGTACTTC
TRBJ1-6 | TRBD1 | TRBV6-1 | - | CASSEARTGRSPLHF | TGTGCCAGCAGTGAAGCTAGGACAGGGCGATCACCCCTCCACTTT
TRBJ2-7 | - | TRBV21-1 | - | CASTKQIPLRTPFCEQYF | TGTGCCAGCACCAAACAAATCCCCTTGAGGACCCCCTTTTGCGAGCAGTACTTC
TRBJ1-2 | - | TRBV18 | - | CASSPSENYGYTF | TGTGCCAGCTCACCCTCAGAGAACTATGGCTACACCTTC
TRBJ2-7 | - | TRBV11-2 | - | CASSTGWVAPEQYF | TGTGCCAGCAGCACCGGTTGGGTAGCACCTGAGCAGTACTTC
TRBJ2-6 | TRBD1 | TRBV7-8 | - | CASSLRQGRSGANVLTF | TGTGCCAGCAGCTTAAGACAGGGGCGTTCTGGGGCCAACGTCCTGACTTTC
TRBJ1-4 | - | TRBV18 | - | CASSPRTELDKLFF | TGTGCCAGCTCACCACGGACGGAGCTCGACAAACTGTTTTTT
TRBJ2-7 | - | TRBV20-1 | few | CSASLTSSSYEQYF | TGCAGTGCTAGTTTAACTAGTTCTTCCTACGAGCAGTACTTC
TRBJ2-3 | - | TRBV2 | - | CASTVGPKSDTQYF | TGTGCCAGCACCGTCGGGCCAAAATCAGATACGCAGTATTTT
TRBJ1-2 | - | TRBV11-2 | - | CASSPQGHYGYTF | TGTGCCAGCAGCCCACAGGGCCACTATGGCTACACCTTC
TRBJ2-5 | - | TRBV6-2/TRBV6-3 | - | CASSYHPQETQYF | TGTGCCAGCAGTTACCATCCCCAAGAGACCCAGTACTTC
TRBJ1-1 | - | TRBV7-6 | - | CASSLRPLASNTEAFF | TGTGCCAGCAGCCTACGGCCGCTAGCCTCGAACACTGAAGCTTTCTTT
TRBJ2-1 | - | TRBV2 | - | CASKKLDEQFF | TGTGCCAGCAAAAAATTGGATGAGCAGTTCTTC
TRBJ2-1 | TRBD2 | TRBV6-1 | - | CASSEAPSGIGNEQFF | TGTGCCAGCAGTGAAGCTCCTAGCGGGATTGGCAATGAGCAGTTCTTC
TRBJ2-6 | - | TRBV29-1 | - | CSAAVGSGANVLTF | TGCAGCGCAGCCGTGGGGTCTGGGGCCAACGTCCTGACTTTC
TRBJ2-6 | - | TRBV2 | - | CASSPVWANVLTF | TGTGCCAGCAGTCCGGTCTGGGCCAACGTCCTGACTTTC
TRBJ2-1 | - | TRBV6-2/TRBV6-3 | - | CASSYLSEQFF | TGTGCCAGCAGTTACTTAAGTGAGCAGTTCTTC
TRBJ2-6 | - | TRBV7-7 | - | CASSLAGAGANVLTF | TGTGCCAGCAGCTTAGCGGGGGCTGGGGCCAACGTCCTGACTTTC
TRBJ1-2 | - | TRBV6-2/TRBV6-3 | - | CASSYILGDPRNYGYTF | TGTGCCAGCAGTTACATTCTGGGGGACCCCCGTAACTATGGCTACACCTTC
TRBJ2-3 | TRBD1 | TRBV2 | - | CASNLDRGTDTQYF | TGTGCCAGCAATCTGGACAGGGGCACAGATACGCAGTATTTT
TRBJ2-1 | - | TRBV5-8 | - | CASSLIRGGEQFF | TGTGCCAGCAGCTTAATTAGGGGCGGTGAGCAGTTCTTC
TRBJ1-5 | - | TRBV11-2 | - | CASSLDRGQGQPQHF | TGTGCCAGCAGCTTAGATCGGGGCCAGGGACAGCCCCAGCATTTT
TRBJ2-7 | TRBD1 | TRBV19 | - | CASSIAGQTYEQYF | TGTGCCAGTAGTATAGCGGGACAGACCTACGAGCAGTACTTC
TRBJ2-1 | TRBD2 | TRBV2 | - | CASRGLAAFNEQFF | TGTGCCAGCAGGGGACTAGCGGCCTTCAATGAGCAGTTCTTC
TRBJ2-2 | TRBD2 | TRBV7-9 | - | CASSLSGGPVPGGLFF | TGTGCCAGCAGCTTAAGCGGGGGCCCTGTACCCGGGGGGCTGTTTTTT
TRBJ2-3 | - | TRBV6-5 | - | CASVLAGSDTQYF | TGTGCCAGCGTACTGGCGGGGTCAGATACGCAGTATTTT
TRBJ2-3 | - | TRBV10-3 | - | CAITLRDGDTQYF | TGTGCCATCACCCTCAGGGATGGAGATACGCAGTATTTT
TRBJ2-7 | TRBD1 | TRBV19 | few | CASVTGGPSYEQYF | TGTGCCAGTGTTACAGGGGGTCCCTCCTACGAGCAGTACTTC